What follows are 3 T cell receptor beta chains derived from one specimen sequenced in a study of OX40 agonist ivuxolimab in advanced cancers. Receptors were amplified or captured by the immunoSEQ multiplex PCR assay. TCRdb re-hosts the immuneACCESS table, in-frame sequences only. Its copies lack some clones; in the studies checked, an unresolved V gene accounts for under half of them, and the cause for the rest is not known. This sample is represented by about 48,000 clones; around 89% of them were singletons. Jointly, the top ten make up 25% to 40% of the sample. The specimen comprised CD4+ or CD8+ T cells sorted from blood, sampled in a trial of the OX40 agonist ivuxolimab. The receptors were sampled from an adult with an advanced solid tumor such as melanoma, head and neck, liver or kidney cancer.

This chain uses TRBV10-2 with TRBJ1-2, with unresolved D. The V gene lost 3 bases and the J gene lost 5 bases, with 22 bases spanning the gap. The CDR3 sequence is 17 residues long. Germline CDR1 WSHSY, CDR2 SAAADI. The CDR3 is CASSESPGPAVRYGYTF. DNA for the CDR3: TGCGCCAGCAGTGAATCTCCGGGCCCAGCAGTTAGGTATGGCTACACCTTC.

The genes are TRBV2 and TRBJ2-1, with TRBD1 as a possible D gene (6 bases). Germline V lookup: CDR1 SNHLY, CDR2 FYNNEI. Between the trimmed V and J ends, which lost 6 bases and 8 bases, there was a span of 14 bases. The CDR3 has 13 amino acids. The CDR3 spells CASSFRGTDEQFF. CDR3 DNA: TGTGCCAGCAGCTTCAGGGGCACGGATGAGCAGTTCTTC.

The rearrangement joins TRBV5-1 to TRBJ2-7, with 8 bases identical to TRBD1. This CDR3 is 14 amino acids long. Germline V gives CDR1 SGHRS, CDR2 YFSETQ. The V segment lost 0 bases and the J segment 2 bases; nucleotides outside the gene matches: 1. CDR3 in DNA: TGCGCCAGCAGCTTGGCAGGGGGCGCCTACGAGCAGTACTTC. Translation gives CASSLAGGAYEQYF.